This T cell receptor (beta chain) was found in a study of T cells in Graves' hyperthyroidism and ophthalmopathy. Study conclusions and caveats: Ophthalmopathy could be told apart from stable hyperthyroidism with a 13 V-J model. Most clonotypes expanded in thyroid above 0.001 were likewise present in blood.

TCR beta CDR3 region amplification was performed from RNA transcripts. First-round RT-PCR of the TCR CDR3 relied on the HTBI primer set. TCRdb reanalysed the multiplex PCR reads using MiXCR and keeps one entry per CDR3 protein. The data contain roughly 510,000 distinct CDR3 sequences, 46% of them seen just once; the ten biggest clones take up around 44%. Lactation, pregnancy, other autoimmune disease or uncontrolled infection excluded patients. Regarding this clonotype: Its target is unknown.

The TCR originated in an adult woman with Graves' disease, either hyperthyroidism or ophthalmopathy (not recorded which). The source material was peripheral blood or thyroid tissue (not recorded which).

CDR3 bases: TGCAGCGCCCAACCGGGACAGGGGACACCCTACGAGCAGTACTTC. Protein sequence: CSAQPGQGTPYEQYF. This chain links TRBV29-1 with TRBJ2-7, with 10 bases that match TRBD1. The CDR3 totals 15 residues. Germline CDR1 SQVTM, CDR2 ANQGSEA. Germline trimming cut 7 bases from V and 2 bases from J; bases unmatched to any gene: 11.